This note documents a single TCR beta chain sequence. Its recognized antigen is unknown. The record has no base qualities; no much larger clone is one base away. These data are taken from a study of T-cell memory formation after mild COVID-19 (dated by TCRdb to the early 2020s). Notes on the research overall: Most TCR sequence clusters were specific to one of the two donors. The cohort was made up of two young adult volunteers, one female and one male, who were previously healthy. Longitudinal TCRalpha and TCRbeta repertoire sequencing tracked T-cell clones expanding and contracting after mild COVID-19 in a couple of donors. Summary of the overall study and its limitations: The second-wave clones that peaked on day 37 were not confirmed to be SARS-CoV-2 specific. Clones contracting from day 15 to 85 had balanced CD4/CD8 phenotypes, while a second wave expanding from day 15 to 37 was biased towards CD4+. The study covered only two mild cases, and larger cohorts including severe cases with pre-infection samples were considered necessary. Some responding clones were detected in pre-infection memory, suggesting pre-existing cross-reactive memory T cells joined the SARS-CoV-2 response. Contracting CD4+ clones were found mainly in CM and EM memory subsets, while CD8+ clones were enriched in EMRA.

The instrument given in TCRdb is Illumina NovaSeq 6000. cDNA libraries for TCRalpha and TCRbeta were prepared by 5'RACE using constant-segment primers, with sample barcodes and unique molecular identifiers added. RNA was extracted from every sample with Trizol reagent. Libraries were amplified in two PCR steps, with a second sample barcode and Illumina TruSeq adapters added in the second step. Sequencing of libraries was performed on an Illumina NovaSeq with 2 x 150 bp paired-end reads. The source study handled its data this way. Reads were demultiplexed and collapsed into UMI-guided consensus sequences with migec v1.2.7. Using mixcr v2.1.11, the UMI consensuses were aligned to TRA and TRB V and J templates and assembled into clonotypes. Expanded or contracted clonotypes were those called significant by both edgeR and NoisET, with noise models trained on biological replicates. For edgeR calls, the cutoffs were a false discovery rate-adjusted p below 0.01 and a log2 fold-change threshold of 1. PCA with hierarchical clustering of max-normalized trajectories of the 1000 most abundant clonotypes was used as exploratory dynamics analysis. Separately sequenced CD4+ and CD8+ repertoires were used to assign the CD4 or CD8 phenotype of responding clones. Starting from the raw public reads, TCRdb applied fastp trimming at Q25, assembled clones with MiXCR and retained in-frame beta chains. For every CDR3 protein sequence, its rows merge into one entry that carries the most common genes and DNA. TCRdb, not the original authors, processed these V and J calls. The sample table holds 350,000 to 500,000 distinct CDR3 sequences, of which roughly 17% were seen once. Of the sample, around a fifth is held by the ten largest clones.

PBMCs were isolated by Ficoll-Paque density gradient centrifugation. From a lookup of the germline V gene, CDR1 and CDR2 are MNHEY and SVGAGI. Ends trimmed: V by 0 bases, J by 3 bases; bases unmatched to a gene: 3. The CDR3 measures 16 amino acids from cysteine to phenylalanine. Of all the DNA, just the CDR3 is kept, 48 bases in frame from base 1. The material sequenced was PBMCs or a T cell subset sorted from them (not recorded which). This TCR was recovered from a man younger than 30 who had mild COVID-19 (a few samples of this study predate the infection). The sample titles of this study are shuffled in the database, so cell type and time point are left out; the donor was told from shared clones. The V and J genes are TRBV6-5 and TRBJ1-3; a stretch of 9 junction bases matches TRBD1. For the CDR3, the sequence is CASSYSGTGNGNTIYF. The DNA sequence reads TGTGCCAGCAGTTACTCAGGGACAGGGAATGGAAACACCATATATTTT.